This T cell receptor beta chain was found in a study of T-cell memory formation after mild COVID-19 (dated by TCRdb to the early 2020s). Study-wide context: Most TCR sequence clusters were specific to one of the two donors. In a couple of donors, T-cell clones that expanded and contracted after mild COVID-19 were tracked by sequencing TCRalpha and TCRbeta repertoires over time. The cohort was made up of two young adult volunteers, one female and one male, who were previously healthy.

TCRdb shows the sequencer as Illumina NovaSeq 6000. cDNA libraries for TCRalpha and TCRbeta were prepared by 5'RACE using constant-segment primers, with sample barcodes and unique molecular identifiers added. RNA was extracted from every sample with Trizol reagent. The libraries were amplified in two PCR steps, and the second step added a second sample barcode and Illumina TruSeq adapters. Sequencing of the libraries was done on an Illumina NovaSeq, producing 2 x 150 bp paired-end reads. The authors processed their data as follows. Reads were demultiplexed and collapsed into UMI-guided consensus sequences with migec v1.2.7. Using mixcr v2.1.11, UMI consensuses were aligned to TRA and TRB V and J templates and then assembled into clonotypes. Clonotypes were classified as expanded or contracted when called significant by both edgeR and NoisET, with noise models trained on biological replicates. For edgeR calls, a false discovery rate-adjusted p below 0.01 and a log2 fold-change threshold of 1 were applied. PCA with hierarchical clustering of max-normalized trajectories of the 1000 most abundant clonotypes was used as exploratory dynamics analysis. The CD4 or CD8 phenotype of responding clones was assigned using the separately sequenced CD4+ and CD8+ repertoires. Using fastp at Q25 and MiXCR, TCRdb reprocessed the public reads and kept productive beta chains. Rows merge per CDR3 protein into single entries with the most common DNA and genes. The authors' filters were not applied to this entry. The sample table records around 160,000 distinct CDR3 sequences; under 14% of these occur just once. Of the sample, 3.8% falls within the top ten clones.

A word on this clonotype: Its specific antigen is unknown. Base qualities are missing; no much larger clone stands one base away.

Ficoll-Paque density gradient centrifugation was used to isolate PBMCs. What the study reported, not specific to this receptor: Clones that contracted from day 15 to 85 showed balanced CD4/CD8 phenotypes, whereas a second wave of clones that expanded from day 15 to 37 leaned towards CD4+. Some responding clones were found in pre-infection memory, which suggests that pre-existing cross-reactive memory T cells took part in the SARS-CoV-2 response. The second-wave clones that peaked on day 37 were not confirmed to be SARS-CoV-2 specific. The study covered only a couple of mild cases, and larger cohorts including severe cases with pre-infection samples were considered necessary. Contracting CD4+ clones were located mainly in the CM and EM memory subsets, whereas CD8+ clones were found to be enriched in EMRA.

The sequencing sample was made of PBMCs or a T cell subset sorted from them (not recorded which). The receptor was derived from a man aged 18-30 years who had mild COVID-19 (a few samples of this study predate the infection). The sample titles of this study are shuffled in the database, so cell type and time point are left out; the donor was told from shared clones.

The DNA reads TGTGCCAGCAGCTTAGTTCCGGGGTTAGGCGAAAAACTGTTTTTT. Its amino acids are CASSLVPGLGEKLFF. The V and J genes are TRBV7-9 and TRBJ1-4, with an unclear D gene assignment. From a lookup of the germline V gene (reference sequence), CDR1 and CDR2 are SEHNR and FQNEAQ. V is cut by 1 base and J by 8 bases, and the space between the germline ends is 14 bases. From the cysteine up to the phenylalanine, the CDR3 has a length of 15 residues. CDR3 DNA only is kept here, 45 bases in frame from base 1.